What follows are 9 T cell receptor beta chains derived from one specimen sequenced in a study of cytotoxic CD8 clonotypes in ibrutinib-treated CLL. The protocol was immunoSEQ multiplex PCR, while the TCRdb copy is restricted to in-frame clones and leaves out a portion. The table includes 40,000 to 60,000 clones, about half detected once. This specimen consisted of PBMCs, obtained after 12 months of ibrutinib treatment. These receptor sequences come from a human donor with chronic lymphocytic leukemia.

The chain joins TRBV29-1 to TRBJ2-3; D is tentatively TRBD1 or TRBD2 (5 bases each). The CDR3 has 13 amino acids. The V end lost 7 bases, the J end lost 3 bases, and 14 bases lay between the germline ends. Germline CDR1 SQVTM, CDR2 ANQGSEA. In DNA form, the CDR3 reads TGCAGCGGACGAGGGGCAGGGACAGATACGCAGTATTTT. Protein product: CSGRGAGTDTQYF.

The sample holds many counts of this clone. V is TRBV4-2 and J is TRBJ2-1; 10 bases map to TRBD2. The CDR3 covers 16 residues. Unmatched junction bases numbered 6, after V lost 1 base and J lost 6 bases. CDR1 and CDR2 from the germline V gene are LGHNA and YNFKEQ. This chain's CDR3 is CASSQGAGGPFNEQFF. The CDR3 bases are TGTGCCAGCAGCCAAGGAGCGGGAGGGCCTTTCAATGAGCAGTTCTTC.

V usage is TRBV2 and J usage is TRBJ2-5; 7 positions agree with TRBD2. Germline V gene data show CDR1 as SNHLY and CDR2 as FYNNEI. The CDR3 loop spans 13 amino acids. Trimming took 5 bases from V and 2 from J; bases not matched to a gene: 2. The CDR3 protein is CASSTSVQETQYF. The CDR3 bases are TGTGCCAGCAGTACTAGCGTTCAAGAGACCCAGTACTTC.

The CDR3 loop is CASRQGGDTQYF. CDR3 coding DNA: TGTGCCAGCAGACAGGGGGGGGATACGCAGTATTTT. The J gene is TRBJ2-3, the V gene TRBV28; the D gene is possibly TRBD1 (8 bases). CDR1 MDHEN and CDR2 SYDVKM come from the germline V gene. V lost 6 bases and J 6 bases, leaving 10 bases between the germline ends. The CDR3 is 12 amino acids.

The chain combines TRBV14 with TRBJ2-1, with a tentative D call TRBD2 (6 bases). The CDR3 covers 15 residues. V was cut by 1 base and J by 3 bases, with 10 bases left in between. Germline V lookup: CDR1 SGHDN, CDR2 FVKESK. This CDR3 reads CASSQGASVYNEQFF. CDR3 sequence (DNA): TGTGCCAGCAGCCAAGGGGCTAGCGTCTACAATGAGCAGTTCTTC.

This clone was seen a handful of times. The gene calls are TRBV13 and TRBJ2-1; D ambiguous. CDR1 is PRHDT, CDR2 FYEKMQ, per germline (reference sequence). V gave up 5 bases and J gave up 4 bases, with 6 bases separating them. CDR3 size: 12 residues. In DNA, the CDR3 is TGTGCCAGCAGCCCCCGTTACAATGAGCAGTTCTTC. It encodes CASSPRYNEQFF.

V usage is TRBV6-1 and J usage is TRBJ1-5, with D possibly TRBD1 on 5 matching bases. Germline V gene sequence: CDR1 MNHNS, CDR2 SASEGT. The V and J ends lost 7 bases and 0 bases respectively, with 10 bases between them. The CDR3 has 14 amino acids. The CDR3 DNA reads TGTGCCAGCACGGGGACTGATAGCAATCAGCCCCAGCATTTT. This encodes CASTGTDSNQPQHF.

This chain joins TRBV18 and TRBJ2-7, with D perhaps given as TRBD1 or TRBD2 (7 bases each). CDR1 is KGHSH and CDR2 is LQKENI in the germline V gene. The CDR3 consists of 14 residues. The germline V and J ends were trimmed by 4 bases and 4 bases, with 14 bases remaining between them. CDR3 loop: CASSLQGRAYEQYF. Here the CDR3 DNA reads TGTGCCAGCTCACTACAGGGGAGGGCTTACGAGCAGTACTTC.

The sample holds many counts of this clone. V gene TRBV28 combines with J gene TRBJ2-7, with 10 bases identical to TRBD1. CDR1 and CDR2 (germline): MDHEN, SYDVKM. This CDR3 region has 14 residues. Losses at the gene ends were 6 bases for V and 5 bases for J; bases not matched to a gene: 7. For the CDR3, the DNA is TGTGCCAGCAGCGGACAGGGGGAGAGTGACGAGCAGTACTTC. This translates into CASSGQGESDEQYF.